This T cell receptor (beta chain) was captured by sequencing in a study of cytomegalovirus exposure and HLA in healthy donors. The study, taken as a whole, reports: TRBV6-2, TRBV6-3 and some other V segments were unresolvable in 87-base-pair reads.

V lost 5 bases and J lost 6; bases outside the gene matches: 5. There are 14 residues in the CDR3. Per the germline V gene, CDR1 is ENHRY and CDR2 is SYGVKD. Use of 60 Vbeta and 13 Jbeta primers characterized the PCR. Assay used: immunoSEQ multiplex PCR; TCRdb lists only in-frame clones, some missing. There are roughly 190,000 clones in the sample; roughly 80% occur only once, and 3.1% lies in the top ten. Details on this clone: The target antigen is unknown.

Sequenced input: PBMCs. This TCR was sampled from a female donor in good health and CMV-seronegative. The J gene is TRBJ2-3, the V gene TRBV10-3; TRBD2 matches 10 bases. This CDR3 reads CAISQLAGKDTQYF. The CDR3 DNA reads TGTGCCATCAGTCAACTAGCGGGGAAGGATACGCAGTATTTT.